This TCR beta chain is from a study of blood T cell repertoires in COVID-19 (TCRdb year 2020). At the level of the whole study: Samples covering the acute and convalescent phases of COVID-19 were provided by collaborators in the United States, Italy and Spain. The material from the prospective study consisted of cDNA or gDNA derived from T cells, B-cell-depleted T cells, or PBMCs. Deeply sampled blood TCRbeta repertoires from subjects exposed to, actively infected with, or recovered from COVID-19 were included in the dataset. The repertoires were released in a freely available public database meant as a resource for research on the immune response to SARS-CoV-2. The samples were drawn from the first 160 participants of the ongoing ImmuneRACE study and from over 950 subjects provided by 6 global collaborators. The sample metadata nearly always contained a de-identified subject ID, COVID-19 status, age in years and sex. Where available, HLA class I and class II types were taken from metadata supplied by the sample provider and were not determined by assay-based typing.

Broader findings and caveats from the paper: The amount of clinical and demographic metadata varied by source and participant and was provided uncurated.

Based on the germline V gene, the CDR1 and CDR2 sequences are KGHDR and SFDVKD. At the junction V is shortened by 4 bases and J by 2 bases, with 11 bases in between. CDR3 length: 14 amino acids, cysteine to phenylalanine. Only the CDR3 part of the read is kept: 42 bases, read in frame from the first base. Worth noting for this clone: What this receptor recognizes is not known. Base qualities are not at hand, and no much larger clone is one base apart.

The collaborating institutions used their own protocols to collect whole blood in K2EDTA tubes. For TCRbeta analysis, collaborator samples were shipped as frozen whole blood, as isolated PBMCs, or as DNA extracted from either sample type. TCRbeta CDR3 regions were amplified from genomic DNA using the immunoSEQ Assay, a bias-controlled multiplex PCR. For the original study's pipeline: Nucleated cell counts per sample were estimated from amplification of reference gene primers within the assay. To quantify the absolute abundance of each unique TCRbeta CDR3 rearrangement, sequence reads were collapsed and filtered. For each sample, productive Simpson clonality was calculated as the square root of Simpson's diversity index across productive rearrangements. The clones in this table, taken by TCRdb from immuneACCESS, are in-frame only. Not every clone is retained; where verified, under half of the shortfall comes from an unresolved V gene, and the cause of the rest is unknown. D and trimming come from the DNA, and the V and J calls and clone size come from that table. The sample contains around 16,000 clones, less than 90% of them found a single time. The ten largest clones add up to roughly 26% of the sample.

The chain joins TRBV24-1 to TRBJ2-7; D gene: possibly TRBD1, on 5 matching bases. This clonotype was obtained from a man aged 55 to 69 with acute or convalescent COVID-19. The sample comprised peripheral blood. The nucleotide sequence reads as follows: TGTGCCACCAGTGAAAGACAGCCCCCCTACGAGCAGTACTTC. Its protein is CATSERQPPYEQYF.